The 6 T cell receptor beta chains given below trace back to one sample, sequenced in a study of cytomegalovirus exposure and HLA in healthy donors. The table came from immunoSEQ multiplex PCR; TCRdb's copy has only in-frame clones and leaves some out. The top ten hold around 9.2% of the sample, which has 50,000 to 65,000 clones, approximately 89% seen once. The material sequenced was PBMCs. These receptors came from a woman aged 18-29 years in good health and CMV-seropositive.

CDR3 in DNA: TGTGCCAGCAGCACCAGACAGGGGGCGTCGGGAAACACCATATATTTT. Protein product: CASSTRQGASGNTIYF. The chain recombines TRBV11-2 with TRBJ1-3; 10 nucleotides align to TRBD1. CDR1 and CDR2 from the germline V gene are SGHAT and FQNNGV. The CDR3 length is 16 residues. Trimming cost V 5 bases and J 4 bases; bases outside gene matches: 8.

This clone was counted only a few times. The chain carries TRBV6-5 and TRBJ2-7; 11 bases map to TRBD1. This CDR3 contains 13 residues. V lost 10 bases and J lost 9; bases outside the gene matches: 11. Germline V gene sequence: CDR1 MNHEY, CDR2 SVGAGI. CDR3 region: CATRLGQGATQYF. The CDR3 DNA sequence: TGTGCCACCCGGCTCGGACAGGGGGCAACGCAGTACTTC.

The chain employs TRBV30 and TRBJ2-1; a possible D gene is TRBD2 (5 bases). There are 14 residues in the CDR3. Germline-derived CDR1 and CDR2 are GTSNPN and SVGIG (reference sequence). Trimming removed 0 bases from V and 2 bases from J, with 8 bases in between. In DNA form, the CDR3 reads TGTGCCTGGAGTGTTACCGGGGCCTACAATGAGCAGTTCTTC. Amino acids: CAWSVTGAYNEQFF.

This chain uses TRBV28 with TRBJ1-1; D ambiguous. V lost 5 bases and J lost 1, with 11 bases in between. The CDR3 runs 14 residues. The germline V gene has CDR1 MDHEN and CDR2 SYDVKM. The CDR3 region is CASSIGWANTEAFF. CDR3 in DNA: TGTGCCAGCAGTATCGGATGGGCGAACACTGAAGCTTTCTTT.

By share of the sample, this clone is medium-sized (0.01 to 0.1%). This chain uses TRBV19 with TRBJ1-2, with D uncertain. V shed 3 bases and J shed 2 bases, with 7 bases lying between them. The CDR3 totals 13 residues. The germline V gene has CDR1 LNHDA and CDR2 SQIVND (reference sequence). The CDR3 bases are TGTGCCAGTAGTATCGCAGTAAACTATGGCTACACCTTC. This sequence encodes CASSIAVNYGYTF.

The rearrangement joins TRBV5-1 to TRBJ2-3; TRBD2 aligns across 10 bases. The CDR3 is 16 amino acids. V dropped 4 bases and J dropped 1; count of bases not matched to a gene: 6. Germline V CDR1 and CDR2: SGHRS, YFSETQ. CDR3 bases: TGCGCCAGCAGCATCCAGCTAGCGGGGGGCACAGATACGCAGTATTTT. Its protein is CASSIQLAGGTDTQYF.